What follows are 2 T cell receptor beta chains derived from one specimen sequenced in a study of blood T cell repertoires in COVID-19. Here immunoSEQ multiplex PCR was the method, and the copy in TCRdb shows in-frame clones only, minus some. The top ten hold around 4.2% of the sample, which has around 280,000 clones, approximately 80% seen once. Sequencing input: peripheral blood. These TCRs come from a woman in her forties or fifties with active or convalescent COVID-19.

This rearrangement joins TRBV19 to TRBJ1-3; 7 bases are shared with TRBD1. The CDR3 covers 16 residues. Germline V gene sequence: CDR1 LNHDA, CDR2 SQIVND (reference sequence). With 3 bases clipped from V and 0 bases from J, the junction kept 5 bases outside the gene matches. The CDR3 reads CASSMTGQSSGNTIYF. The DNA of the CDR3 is TGTGCCAGTAGTATGACGGGACAGAGCTCTGGAAACACCATATATTTT.

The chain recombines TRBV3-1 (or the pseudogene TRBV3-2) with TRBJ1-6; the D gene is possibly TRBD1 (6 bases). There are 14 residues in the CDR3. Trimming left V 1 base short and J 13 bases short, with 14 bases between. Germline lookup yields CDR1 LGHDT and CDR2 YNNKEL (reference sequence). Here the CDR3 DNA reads TGTGCCAGCAGCCAAGTCCTCGGGGGGGCGCCCCTCCACTTT. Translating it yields CASSQVLGGAPLHF.